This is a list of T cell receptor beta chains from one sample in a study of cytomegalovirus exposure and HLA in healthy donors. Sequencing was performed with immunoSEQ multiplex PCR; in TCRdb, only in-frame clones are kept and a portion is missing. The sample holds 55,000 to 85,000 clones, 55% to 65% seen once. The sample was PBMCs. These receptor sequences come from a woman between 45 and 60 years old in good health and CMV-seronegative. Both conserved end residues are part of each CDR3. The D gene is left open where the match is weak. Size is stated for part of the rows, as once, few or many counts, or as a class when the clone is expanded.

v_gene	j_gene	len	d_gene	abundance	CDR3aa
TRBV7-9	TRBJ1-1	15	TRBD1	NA	CASSLDRGRNTEAFF
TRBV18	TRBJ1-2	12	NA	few	CASSSGDYGYTF
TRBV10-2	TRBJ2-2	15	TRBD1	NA	CASSDPDRGIGELFF
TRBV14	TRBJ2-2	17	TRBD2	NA	CASSPGLAGGFTGELFF
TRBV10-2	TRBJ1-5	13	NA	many	CASSERESGPQHF
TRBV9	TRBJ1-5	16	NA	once	CASSQHDSPTHQPQHF
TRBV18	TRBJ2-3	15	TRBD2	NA	CASSLAGGITDTQYF
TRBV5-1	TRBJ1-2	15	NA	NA	CASSSGAGLGDGYTF
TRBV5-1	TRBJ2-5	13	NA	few	CASSLIPGETQYF
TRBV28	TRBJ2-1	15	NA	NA	CASSPDPPGYNEQFF
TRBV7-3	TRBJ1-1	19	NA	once	CASSLGPGTGSRKDTEAFF
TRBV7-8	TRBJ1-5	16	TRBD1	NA	CASSFDQGAGNQPQHF
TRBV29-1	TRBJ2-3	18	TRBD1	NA	CSVRQGLLWGPSTDTQYF
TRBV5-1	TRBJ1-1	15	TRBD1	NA	CASSLRDRGQTEAFF
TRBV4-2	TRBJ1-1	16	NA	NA	CASSQVSSRGAPEAFF
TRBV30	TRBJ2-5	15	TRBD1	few	CAWSAGTAEEETQYF
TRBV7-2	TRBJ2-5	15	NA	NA	CASSLSRGFQETQYF
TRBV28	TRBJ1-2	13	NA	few	CASRGPTSYGYTF
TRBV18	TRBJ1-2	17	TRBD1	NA	CASSPQTPGQGYNGYTF
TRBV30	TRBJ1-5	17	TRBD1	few	CAWSVYGQASYNQPQHF
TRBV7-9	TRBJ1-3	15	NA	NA	CASSFYAGGGNTIYF
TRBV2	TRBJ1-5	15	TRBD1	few	CASSQDRVSNQPQHF
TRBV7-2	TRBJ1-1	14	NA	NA	CASSLEAGITEAFF
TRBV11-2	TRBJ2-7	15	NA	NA	CASSLVGRVAYEQYF
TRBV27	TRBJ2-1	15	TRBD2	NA	CASSPGLANYNEQFF
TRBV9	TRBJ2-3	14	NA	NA	CASSVSSGTDTQYF
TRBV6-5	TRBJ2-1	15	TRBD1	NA	CASTPGTGRGNEQFF
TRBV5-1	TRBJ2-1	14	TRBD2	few	CASRGTSGPNEQFF
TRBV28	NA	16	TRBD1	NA	CASSSPSGTGSHEQYF
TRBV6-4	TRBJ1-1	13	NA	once	CASSAGWGAEAFF
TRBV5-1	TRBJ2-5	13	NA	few	CASSPGVAETQYF
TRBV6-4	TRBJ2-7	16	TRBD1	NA	CASSDPGTVNSYEQYF
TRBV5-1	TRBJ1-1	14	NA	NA	CASSLDRADTEAFF
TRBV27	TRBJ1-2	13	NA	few	CASSLFTNYGYTF
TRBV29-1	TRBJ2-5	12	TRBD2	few	CSVEASGITQYF
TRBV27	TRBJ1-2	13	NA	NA	CASSFGGNYGYTF
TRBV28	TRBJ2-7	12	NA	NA	CASRSPFYEQYF
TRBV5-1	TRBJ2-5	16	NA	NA	CASSSLGGPVGETQYF
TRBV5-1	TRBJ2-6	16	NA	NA	CASSLLQSSGANVLTF
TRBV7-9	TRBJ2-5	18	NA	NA	CASSFSDLGGAPRQTQYF
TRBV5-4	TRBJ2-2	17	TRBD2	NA	CASSPASGRANTGELFF
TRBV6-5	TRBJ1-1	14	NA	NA	CASSYTRANTEAFF
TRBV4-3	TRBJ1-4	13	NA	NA	CASSQVAGEKLFF
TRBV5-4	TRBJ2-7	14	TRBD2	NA	CASRLHGTSYEQYF
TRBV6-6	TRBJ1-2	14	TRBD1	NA	CASKEGARIYGYTF
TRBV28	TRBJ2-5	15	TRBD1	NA	CASSETGTAQETQYF
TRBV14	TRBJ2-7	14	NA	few	CASSFGPRGYEQYF
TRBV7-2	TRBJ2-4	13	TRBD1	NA	CASSRRQGTIQYF
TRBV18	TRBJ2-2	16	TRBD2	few	CASSPGLAGTTGELFF
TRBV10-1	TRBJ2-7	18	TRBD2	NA	CASSDLGTSGRAGGEQYF
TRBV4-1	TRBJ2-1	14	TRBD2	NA	CASSQDARLAGRFF
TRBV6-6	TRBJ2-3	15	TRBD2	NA	CASSELAGVTDTQYF
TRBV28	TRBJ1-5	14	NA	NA	CASSSGSRNQPQHF
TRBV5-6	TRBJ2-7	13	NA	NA	CASSRDNSYEQYF
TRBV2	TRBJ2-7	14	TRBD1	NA	CASSDQGVTYEQYF
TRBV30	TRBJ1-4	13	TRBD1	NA	CAWSVSSGGKLFF
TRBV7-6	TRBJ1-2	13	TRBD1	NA	CASSPRDRAQLTF